The 23 T cell receptor beta chains below come from one sample, sequenced in a study of immune characterization of retroperitoneal liposarcoma (dated by TCRdb to 2018 to 2020). Library creation used PCR. The run used a NextSeq 500. TCRdb reran the public reads through fastp at Q25 and MiXCR, keeping productive beta chains. Every CDR3 protein is listed once, alongside the most common genes and DNA of its rows. Here the sample has fewer than 25,000 distinct CDR3 sequences; approximately 35% occur a single time. 7.4% of the sample rests with the top ten. The specimen sequenced was blood. Receptors were obtained from a male donor with retroperitoneal liposarcoma.

This clonotype was observed at least ten times. The chain couples TRBV6-6 to TRBJ2-3, with a possible D match to TRBD2 (6 bases). This CDR3 has 15 residues. Germline CDR1 reads MNHNY; CDR2 reads SVGAGI (reference sequence). Deletions cut 2 bases from V and 4 bases from J, with 13 bases between. The CDR3 coding sequence is TGTGCCAGCAGTTACGGGACTCCGGGGGCAGATACGCAGTATTTT. This encodes CASSYGTPGADTQYF.

On this clonotype: A read error may explain this, as a much larger clone is one base away. CDR3 nucleotides: TGTGCCAGCAGCTTTTCACAGGGCGGTAATGAGCAGTTCTTC. Translation gives CASSFSQGGNEQFF. The genes are TRBV7-6 and TRBJ2-1; possibly TRBD1 for D (6 bases). V shed 3 bases and J shed 7 bases, with 13 bases lying between them. The CDR3 spans 14 residues. Looked up from germline, CDR1 is SGHVS and CDR2 is FNYEAQ.

The chain couples TRBV27 to TRBJ2-1; 10 bases fit TRBD2. The CDR3 sequence is 15 residues long. Per the germline V gene, CDR1 is MNHEY and CDR2 is SMNVEV (reference sequence). With V trimmed by 4 bases and J by 2 bases, 2 bases remained unmatched. In DNA, the CDR3 is TGTGCCAGCAGTTCTAGCGGGGGAGCCTACAATGAGCAGTTCTTC. Translating gives CASSSSGGAYNEQFF.

The chain combines TRBV11-1 with TRBJ2-1, with D uncertain. Trimming pared 4 bases from V and 4 bases from J, leaving 5 bases between. CDR3 length: 12 residues. Germline V gene sequence: CDR1 SGHAT, CDR2 FQDESV (reference sequence). The chain's CDR3 is CASSSTYNEQFF. The CDR3 nucleotides read TGTGCCAGCAGCTCGACTTACAATGAGCAGTTCTTC.

As to this clonotype: The conserved closing phenylalanine or tryptophan is absent in this CDR3, likely reflecting a read error. Because the CDR3's place on the DNA is in doubt, the DNA is left out and the CDR3 is given as listed by TCRdb. The chain carries TRBV10-1 and TRBJ2-3; TRBD1, the table's D call, lacks a check against the DNA. Germline V CDR1 and CDR2: WNHNN, SYGVQD (reference sequence). The CDR3 spans 13 amino acids, including both terminal residues. CDR3 residues: CASSEGHSYEQFC.

This rearrangement joins TRBV4-2 to TRBJ2-3, with D perhaps TRBD2 (7 bases). Germline V gives CDR1 LGHNA, CDR2 YNFKEQ. CDR3 length equals 17 residues. The V end lost 4 bases, the J end lost 2 bases, and 19 bases lay between the germline ends. The CDR3 DNA reads TGTGCCAGCAGCCCACTTGGGGGGGCGGAAGACACAGATACGCAGTATTTT. Translated: CASSPLGGAEDTDTQYF.

With regard to this clonotype: The CDR3 does not end in the conserved phenylalanine or tryptophan, so this is likely a read error. V and J are TRBV6-8 and TRBJ2-1; the D gene is possibly TRBD1 (5 bases). With 5 bases removed from V and 4 bases from J, the gap between germline ends came to 15 bases. The CDR3 spans 15 residues. The germline V gene encodes CDR1 MNHGY and CDR2 SAAAGT. The CDR3 loop is CASSPTSTVYNEQFV. CDR3 in DNA: TGTGCCAGCAGTCCAACCTCGACAGTATACAATGAGCAGTTCGTC.

V gene TRBV6-1 combines with J gene TRBJ2-6; the match to TRBD1 covers 7 bases. This CDR3 is 15 amino acids long. Germline trimming cut 4 bases from V and 0 bases from J; bases unmatched to any gene: 0. Germline CDR1 is MNHNS and CDR2 is SASEGT. CDR3 sequence: CASSGDSSGANVLTF. In nucleotides, the CDR3 is TGTGCCAGCAGTGGGGACAGCTCTGGGGCCAACGTCCTGACTTTC.

The chain links TRBV27 to TRBJ2-5; D unclear. Germline CDR1 is MNHEY and CDR2 is SMNVEV (reference sequence). The CDR3 is made up of 15 amino acids. CDR3 residues: CLTPPVFDGGETQYF. CDR3 coding DNA: TGTCTCACCCCCCCGGTCTTCGACGGTGGAGAGACCCAGTACTTC.

Worth noting for this clonotype: One end of the junction fails to match germline, which may point to a read error. V is TRBV12-3 or TRBV12-4 and J is TRBJ2-7; TRBD2 matches at 7 bases. This CDR3 is 12 amino acids long. The CDR3 nucleotides are TGTGCCAGCAGTTGGGGCAGACTACGGGGGGACTTC. Protein: CASSWGRLRGDF.

This clonotype was recorded only once. The rearrangement joins TRBV6-1 to TRBJ1-6; D possibly corresponds to TRBD1 (6 bases). The CDR3 contains 18 residues. V was pared by 6 bases and J by 0 bases, with 18 bases between. Germline CDR1 MNHNS, CDR2 SASEGT. The CDR3 spells CASSLSGAPSSYNSPLHF. The CDR3 region has the DNA TGTGCCAGCAGCCTGTCGGGGGCGCCGAGCTCCTATAATTCACCCCTCCACTTT.

This clonotype was seen at least ten times. The V call is TRBV7-6, the J call TRBJ2-7, with TRBD2 as a possible D gene (5 bases). CDR3 length equals 14 residues. V shed 5 bases and J shed 2 bases, with 13 bases lying between them. Germline V lookup: CDR1 SGHVS, CDR2 FNYEAQ. For the CDR3, the DNA is TGTGCCAGCAGCCCCCCACTAGATACCTACGAGCAGTACTTC. Protein product: CASSPPLDTYEQYF. The whole variable domain, filled in from reference TRBV7-6 and TRBJ2-7, reads GAGVSQSPRYKVTKRGQDVALRCDPISGHVSLYWYRQALGQGPEFLTYFNYEAQQDKSGLPNDRFSAERPEGSISTLTIQRTEQRDSAMYRCASSPPLDTYEQYFGPGTRLTVT.

This clonotype was recorded many times. The gene calls are TRBV12-3 or TRBV12-4 and TRBJ2-2; TRBD2 might be the D (6 bases). The CDR3 is 14 residues long. Trimming left V 5 bases short and J 7 bases short, with 14 bases between. Here the CDR3 reads CASSISGRDGELFF. In DNA form, the CDR3 reads TGTGCCAGCAGTATTAGCGGTAGGGACGGGGAGCTGTTTTTT.

This clonotype has at least ten counts. The chain has TRBV6-1 and TRBJ1-2; TRBD1 aligns across 8 bases. Germline loops: CDR1 MNHNS, CDR2 SASEGT. J gave up 4 bases and V 6 bases, and 10 bases lay outside the gene matches. The CDR3 contains 15 residues. The DNA of the CDR3 is TGTGCCAGCAGCCCCGGCAGGGGGCGAGCCTATGGCTACACCTTC. Translating gives CASSPGRGRAYGYTF.

This clonotype has a count of ten or more. The gene calls are TRBV7-9 and TRBJ2-3; 11 bases align to TRBD2. This CDR3 is built from 14 residues. Trimming at V came to 3 bases and at J to 5 bases, leaving 1 base not matched to a gene. In germline, CDR1 is SEHNR, CDR2 FQNEAQ (reference sequence). The CDR3 sequence is CASSLTSGKDTQYF. The CDR3, as DNA: TGTGCCAGCAGCTTGACTAGCGGGAAAGATACGCAGTATTTT. Looking up the rest from reference TRBV7-9 and TRBJ2-3 gives the full variable domain: DTGVSQNPRHKITKRGQNVTFRCDPISEHNRLYWYRQTLGQGPEFLTYFQNEAQLEKSRLLSDRFSAERPKGSFSTLEIQRTEQGDSAMYLCASSLTSGKDTQYFGPGTRLTVL.

At least ten counts were recorded for this clonotype. This chain connects TRBV6-1 to TRBJ2-1; a weak D match, TRBD1 (7 bases). Germline V gives CDR1 MNHNS, CDR2 SASEGT. The CDR3 length is 14 residues. Trimming cost V 7 bases and J 4 bases, with 14 bases left between them. Written as DNA, the CDR3 is TGTGCCAGCACAGGGGGGACAGTATACAATGAGCAGTTCTTC. Translation: CASTGGTVYNEQFF.

The chain is built from TRBV7-4 and TRBJ2-5; weak D call: TRBD2 (5 bases). The tail of the sequence fits TRBJ2-7 better, so the J call may be wrong. The germline V gene encodes CDR1 SGHVT and CDR2 SQSDAQ. This CDR3 region has 11 residues. The CDR3 here is CASSSSTEQYF. As DNA, the CDR3 is TGTGCCAGCAGCTCTAGCACCGAGCAGTACTTC.

There are many counts of this clonotype. The rearrangement joins TRBV6-1 to TRBJ1-1; no clear D. CDR1 is MNHNS and CDR2 is SASEGT in the germline V gene. V was pared by 5 bases and J by 8 bases, with 12 bases between. The CDR3 contains 12 residues. CDR3 sequence reads: CASSSRFTEAFF. The CDR3 region has the DNA TGTGCCAGCAGTTCCCGCTTCACCGAAGCTTTCTTT.

This clonotype was picked up many times. The chain recombines TRBV6-6 with TRBJ2-1; D is undetermined. The CDR3 is made up of 14 amino acids. Germline lookup yields CDR1 MNHNY and CDR2 SVGAGI (reference sequence). V was cut by 2 bases and J by 10 bases, with 15 bases left in between. DNA for the CDR3: TGTGCCAGCAGTTACATGGTGGGGTCCTACGAGCAGTTCTTC. Its protein product is CASSYMVGSYEQFF.

V is TRBV11-3 and J is TRBJ1-1; D not resolved. The V end was cut by 8 bases, the J end by 4 bases, with 20 bases between. Germline CDR1 is SGHNT and CDR2 is YENEEA. The CDR3 consists of 15 residues. This chain's CDR3 is CASQRRREGSTEAFF. The CDR3 DNA sequence: TGTGCCAGCCAAAGGAGGAGGGAGGGAAGCACTGAAGCTTTCTTT.

This clonotype was detected only a few times. This rearrangement joins TRBV7-6 to TRBJ1-1; perhaps TRBD1 as D (6 bases). Germline CDR1 reads SGHVS; CDR2 reads FNYEAQ. V was pared by 5 bases and J by 0 bases, with 13 bases between. The CDR3 extends over 15 amino acids. Here the CDR3 reads CASSEGHLMNTEAFF. The CDR3 region has the DNA TGTGCCAGCAGCGAGGGACACCTCATGAACACTGAAGCTTTCTTT. Using reference TRBV7-6 and TRBJ1-1 for the parts outside the CDR3, the full variable domain is GAGVSQSPRYKVTKRGQDVALRCDPISGHVSLYWYRQALGQGPEFLTYFNYEAQQDKSGLPNDRFSAERPEGSISTLTIQRTEQRDSAMYRCASSEGHLMNTEAFFGQGTRLTVV.

Within the sample, this clonotype is medium-sized. The chain has TRBV7-2 and TRBJ2-1; 9 bases line up with TRBD2. Trimming took 5 bases from V and 13 from J; bases not matched to a gene: 24. The CDR3 has 18 amino acids. Germline loops: CDR1 SGHTA, CDR2 FQGNSA. The CDR3 spells CASSPRPSLAGMQETQFF. The CDR3 DNA reads as TGTGCCAGCAGCCCACGCCCCTCGCTAGCGGGGATGCAAGAGACCCAGTTCTTC.

This clonotype was seen once. The chain carries TRBV6-1 and TRBJ2-5; 8 bases align to TRBD2. The CDR3 contains 16 residues. Germline V gene lookup returns CDR1 MNHNS and CDR2 SASEGT. Trimming at V came to 7 bases and at J to 4 bases, leaving 14 bases not matched to a gene. The CDR3 nucleotides are TGTGCCAGCACTGTCCCCGGGACTAGGGAGGGAGAGACCCAGTACTTC. It yields the protein CASTVPGTREGETQYF.